The present T cell receptor (beta chain) was sequenced within a study of human T cells and chemical hapten exposure. Findings of the study overall: Expanded TCRs showed more large CDR3 clusters than pre-sensitization or healthy control sets.

Time point of the sample: pre-sensitization, week 0. The treatment: therapeutic diphenylcyclopropenone sensitization with weekly scalp DPC. RNA extraction used unfractionated whole blood as the source of total RNA. The CDR3 is 14 residues long. The junction had 4 bases not matched to a gene; V was cut back by 7 bases and J by 2 bases. Looked up from germline, CDR1 is SNHLY and CDR2 is FYNNEI. Separate cDNA molecules received unique molecular identifiers, which the library attached to them. TCRdb called the RACE reads again in MiXCR, with one record for every CDR3 protein. Altogether roughly 100,000 distinct CDR3 sequences are present, 12% being singletons, with the ten largest covering roughly 1.5%. This clonotype has just a few counts. Antigen unknown.

The chain recombines TRBV2 with TRBJ2-7, with 11 bases fitting TRBD1. This sample comprised whole blood, obtained in connection with sensitization to the hapten diphenylcyclopropenone (DPC). This clonotype was obtained from a woman between 50 and 59 years old with alopecia areata. Some clones in this sample may be carry-over from other donors' samples. The CDR3 region is CASTGTGGAYEQYF. DNA of the CDR3: TGTGCCAGCACCGGGACAGGGGGGGCCTACGAGCAGTACTTC.